This T cell receptor beta chain was retrieved from a study of tumor-infiltrating lymphocytes in primary liver carcinoma. DNA and RNA were both co-extracted from about 20-30 mg of bulk tissue that had not been sorted. At least ten counts were recorded for this clonotype. Using a constant-region primer together with ProtoScript II reverse transcriptase, TCR beta cDNA was made from around 500 ng of total RNA. The TCR beta library was amplified through three nested multiplex PCR rounds in a modified ARM-PCR procedure. Two initial PCR rounds of roughly 10 cycles each paired TRBV1-TRBV30 forward primers with a C-beta reverse primer. MiXCR was run by TCRdb on the multiplex PCR reads, yielding one entry per CDR3 protein. The data show about 200,000 distinct CDR3 sequences, 85% seen once. The CDR3 contains 14 residues. Deletions cut 5 bases from V and 7 bases from J, with 12 bases between. In germline, CDR1 is MNHEY, CDR2 SVGAGI.

This clonotype was obtained from a man aged 40-49 years with primary liver carcinoma and hepatitis B virus infection. Sequenced input: tumor tissue from primary liver carcinoma. The rearrangement joins TRBV6-5 to TRBJ1-6; possible D gene TRBD1, 5 bases. This CDR3 is CASSREDTNSPLHF. CDR3 DNA: TGTGCCAGCAGTCGTGAGGACACAAATTCACCCCTCCACTTT.